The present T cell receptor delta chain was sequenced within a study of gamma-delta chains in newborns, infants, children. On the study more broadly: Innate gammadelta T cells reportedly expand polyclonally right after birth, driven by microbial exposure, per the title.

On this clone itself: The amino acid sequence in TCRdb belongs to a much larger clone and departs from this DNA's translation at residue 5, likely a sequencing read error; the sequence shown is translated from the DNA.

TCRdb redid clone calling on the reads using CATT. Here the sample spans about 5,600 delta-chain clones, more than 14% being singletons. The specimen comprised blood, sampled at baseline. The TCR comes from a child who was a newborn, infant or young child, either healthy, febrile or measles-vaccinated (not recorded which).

CDR3 nucleotides: TGTGCCTTTGTGATGGGGTACTGGGGGACGTGGACCGATAAACTCATCTTT. This sequence encodes CAFVMGYWGTWTDKLIF. This chain uses TRDV3 with TRDJ1; 9 positions match TRDD3. Germline loops: CDR1 TVYSNPD, CDR2 GDNSRS (reference sequence). This CDR3 region has 17 residues. Unmatched junction bases numbered 15, after V lost 2 bases and J lost 2 bases.